The present TCR beta chain was sequenced within a study of cytomegalovirus exposure and HLA in healthy donors. Study conclusions and caveats: It was in a later analysis that TCR association rates were seen to vary by HLA locus, highest for DRB1 and lowest for HLA-C.

PCR amplification relied on 60 Vbeta primers (plus 13 Jbeta primers). Repertoires were generated with immunoSEQ multiplex PCR, while TCRdb's copy carries only in-frame clones and drops some. The repertoire shows just over 50,000 clones; the top ten hold about 12%. Germline V gene lookup returns CDR1 SEHNR and CDR2 FQNEAQ (reference sequence). This CDR3 has 14 amino acids. Trimming took 6 bases from V and 6 from J; bases not matched to a gene: 7. With regard to this clone: The antigen is unknown.

This TCR came from a woman in her fifties or sixties in good health and CMV-seropositive. This rearrangement joins TRBV7-9 to TRBJ1-5, with 8 nucleotides matching TRBD1. Sequenced: PBMCs. The CDR3 loop is CASSRTGYSQPQHF. The CDR3 DNA follows: TGTGCCAGCAGTCGGACAGGGTATAGTCAGCCCCAGCATTTT.